This TCR beta chain was recorded in a study of cytomegalovirus exposure and HLA in healthy donors. This CDR3 contains 12 residues. Germline values: CDR1 GTSNPN, CDR2 SVGIG (reference sequence). V lost 5 bases, J lost 1 base, and 8 bases lay in between. This table comes from immunoSEQ multiplex PCR, and its TCRdb copy is limited to in-frame clones, with some not included. The sample lists under 250,000 clones, over 80% occurring once. The chain carries TRBV30 and TRBJ1-1; tentatively, D is TRBD1 (6 bases). The receptor was derived from a woman aged 18-29 years in good health and CMV-seronegative. The sequencing input was PBMCs. CDR3 DNA sequence: TGTGCCTGGCGGACAGCGAACACTGAAGCTTTCTTT. It specifies CAWRTANTEAFF. Drawing the rest from reference TRBV30 and TRBJ1-1, the complete variable domain is SQTIHQWPATLVQPVGSPLSLECTVEGTSNPNLYWYRQAAGRGLQLLFYSVGIGQISSEVPQNLSASRPQDRQFILSSKKLLLSDSGFYLCAWRTANTEAFFGQGTRLTVV.